Given below is one T cell receptor (beta chain) in context. Its antigen specificity is not known. A clone one base away is much larger, so this may be a read error. The sample is drawn from a study of T cells in Graves' hyperthyroidism and ophthalmopathy (dated by TCRdb to between 2019 and 2020). A note on the overall study: Peripheral blood samples were taken at the time of initial diagnosis, prior to any treatment. TCR V-J signatures able to tell the groups apart were searched for in a discovery cohort of 100 patients, of whom around 42 had Graves' ophthalmopathy and around 56 had stable Graves' hyperthyroidism. An independent validation cohort of around 20 hyperthyroidism patients and 17 patients who later progressed to ophthalmopathy tested prospective prediction of ophthalmopathy. The approximately 100 discovery patients were randomly split 7:3 into training and test sets. Thyroid tissue and blood T-cell repertoires from several Graves' hyperthyroidism patients were also compared in the study. After blood sampling, hyperthyroidism patients were treated with methimazole at a starting dose of 30 mg daily, and ophthalmopathy patients were treated with high-dose intravenous methylprednisolone. TCR Vbeta CDR3 sequencing of around 130 peripheral blood samples (approximately 44 ophthalmopathy, roughly 72 hyperthyroidism and approximately 17 progressor patients) is reported in the paper. General findings and caveats noted by the study authors: In validation, the model predicted progression to ophthalmopathy a median of 6.5 months before onset, with about 67% sensitivity and 72.22% specificity. Sample size was not statistically predetermined, and blinding of investigators to group allocation was not performed. Blood samples also contained most of the expanded thyroid clonotypes (frequency above 0.001), which suggests that blood repertoires may reflect thyroid immune responses. A 13 V-J signature model separated ophthalmopathy from stable hyperthyroidism, with over 85% sensitivity and 81.08% specificity in cross-validation and 80%/75% in testing.

Via the germline V gene, CDR1 is SGHTA and CDR2 FQGTGA. Germline trimming amounts to 5 bases on V and 7 bases on J, with 9 as the count of junction bases outside the gene matches. The CDR3 spans 14 residues, from the cysteine through the phenylalanine. The sequence is cut down to CDR3 DNA, 42 bases in frame from base 1. Amplification of TCR beta CDR3 regions was carried out from RNA transcripts. For the first round of RT-PCR on the TCR CDR3, the HTBI primer set was used together with the Qiagen OneStep RT-PCR kit. A second multiplex PCR round built the libraries, followed by size selection and purification. Paired-end sequencing of the libraries was performed with 100 bp reads on an Illumina HiSeq2000. As for the original processing: SOAPnuke was used to process the raw data, removing reads that contained adapters or uncalled bases, had a mean Phred below 15, or lacked an exact match to the constant primer or identifier. COPE v1.2.5 was used to merge the high-quality paired reads, and each unique nucleotide sequence was defined as a clonotype. Clonotypes were aligned to IMGT TRBV, TRBD and TRBJ reference segments using MiTCR v1.1. The analysis included only V-J combinations with a frequency above 0.0001, which together covered 99% to 99.2% of the repertoires. A TCS score was defined as the ratio between F50 (clonal expansion) and ExV (chaos), using BLOSUM62-based TCRdist between CDR3 peptides within each V-J. Welch's t-statistics and random forest reduced roughly 500 V-J features to 13, which were used in a naive Bayes classifier (R e1071). Thyroid-blood repertoire similarity was quantified with the Morisita-Horn index. The public reads were reanalyzed by TCRdb: fastp trimming at Q25, MiXCR alignment, in-frame beta chains only. Each CDR3 protein gets just one entry, which takes the most common genes and DNA from the rows behind it. The V and J calls follow TCRdb's processing rather than the paper's. The table for this sample lists 700,000 to 850,000 distinct CDR3 sequences; about 35% of them were counted only once. Less than 35% of the sample comes from the top ten.

Stable Graves' hyperthyroidism was defined as the absence of progression to ophthalmopathy over 18 months of follow-up. Hyperthyroidism patients were newly diagnosed, had a disease duration of under 2 months, and were aged 18 to 65 years. Any patient with an uncontrolled infection, another autoimmune disease, pregnancy or lactation was excluded. Diagnoses were based on clinical symptoms, serum thyroxine and TRAb, thyroid ultrasound and orbital computed tomography. PBMCs were isolated from about 10 ml of fresh peripheral blood by Ficoll-Paque density gradient centrifugation. Total RNA was extracted with Trizol reagent, and quality was checked on an Agilent 2100 Bioanalyzer.

Recombination joined TRBV7-3 with TRBJ2-7; 9 central bases correspond to TRBD1. The sequenced material came from blood. The TCR comes from a woman between 35 and 50 years old with Graves' hyperthyroidism. The CDR3 region: CASSREQGAEEQYF. The DNA reads as follows: TGTGCCAGCAGCCGGGAACAGGGGGCAGAAGAGCAGTACTTC.